This TCR beta chain appears in the sequencing data of a study of tumor-infiltrating lymphocytes in primary liver carcinoma (dated by TCRdb to about 2017). Study-wide context: Between November 2015 and early 2016, roughly five patients in China with histopathologically diagnosed primary liver carcinoma had their tumors surgically resected. TCRbeta repertoire sequencing, expression microarrays and whole-exome sequencing were combined in the study across five regions of each liver tumor, with adjacent normal tissue and blood also included. Each sample produced roughly 3.65 to 7.13 million productive TCRbeta reads, and read depth showed no significant difference between tissue types. Of the five patients (three men and two women, aged 30 to 69 years), four had hepatocellular carcinoma and one had combined HCC and intrahepatic cholangiocarcinoma. Repertoires from technical replicates were highly reproducible, with mean shared-clone rates roughly 0.87 and correlation coefficients above 0.95. Tumors of the five patients were stage T1-T3 N0M0 with maximum diameters of roughly 4 to 11 cm. TCRbeta repertoire sequencing covered 35 specimens from 5 patients: approximately 25 tumor regions, 5 adjacent noncancerous liver tissues and 5 peripheral blood samples.

Starting from approximately 500 ng total RNA, TCRbeta-specific cDNA was produced by reverse transcription with a constant-region primer and ProtoScript II reverse transcriptase. The TCRbeta libraries were prepared through three rounds of nested multiplex PCR following a slightly modified ARM-PCR procedure. Each of the first two PCR rounds ran for approximately 10 cycles using multiplex TRBV1-TRBV30 forward primers together with a Cbeta reverse primer. Sample barcodes and Illumina adapters were added in a final 25-cycle PCR using Deep VentR polymerase. Amplicons of 200-500 bp were gel-purified with a QIAquick gel extraction kit before sequencing. An Illumina HiSeq 2500 was used to sequence the TCRbeta amplicons, generating 250-bp paired-end reads. Per the source publication's procedure: Reads were quality-trimmed with Trimmomatic v0.33, and paired reads were merged with FLASH v1.2.11 to recover full CDR3 sequences. V, D and J germline segments were assigned to the rearranged TCRbeta sequences by MiGEC v1.2.1b. Clonotype statistics and Shannon-Wiener diversity indices were computed with VDJtools v1.0.0. Except for diversity analysis, only the 250 most abundant clonotypes of each sample were used in subsequent analyses to reduce sampling bias. TCRdb reworked the public reads: Q25 trimming with fastp, MiXCR clone assembly, productive beta chains retained. When rows share a CDR3 protein, they turn into one entry using the most common DNA and genes. None of the V and J calls come from the authors' own analysis; TCRdb made them. The sample includes around 330,000 distinct CDR3 sequences, with more than 55% observed a single time. The ten biggest clones cover over 15% of the sample.

As concerns this clonotype: The antigen it binds to is not known. This may be a read error, as it is one base from a much larger clone.

Reading from cysteine to phenylalanine, the CDR3 counts 14 amino acids. The retained sequence is limited to the CDR3, 42 bases, with the frame set at the first base. Blood RNA was extracted from unsorted whole blood with TRIzol reagent; germline DNA came from the DNeasy Blood & Tissue kit. Chronic HBV infection was present in the patients, and the patients were treatment-naive at sampling. Around 4 milliliters of peripheral blood were collected into K2EDTA tubes before surgery. Overall study results and their limits: A significantly larger repertoire fraction was made up by the top 250 clones in tumors than in blood (p = 0.039). Repertoire overlap was found to be higher between tumor regions (mean approximately 35%) than between tumor-adjacent (around 17%) or tumor-blood (around 15%) pairs, consistent with antigen-driven expansion. Only the TCR beta chain was sequenced, which likely underestimates true repertoire diversity because unpaired alpha chains were not captured. Comparison of CD4+ and CD8+ T cell repertoires was precluded by the use of bulk unsorted samples. The study included only four to six patients, and the authors note findings should be validated in a larger study.

The sequence derives from a woman aged 25 to 39 with primary liver carcinoma and hepatitis B virus infection. The chain employs TRBV12-3 or TRBV12-4 and TRBJ2-3; the D gene identity is not certain. Sequencing input: peripheral blood. The CDR3 protein sequence reads: CVSRPARGTDTQYF. The bases read TGTGTCAGCAGACCGGCTAGGGGCACAGATACGCAGTATTTT.